This T cell receptor (beta chain) was sequenced in a study of CD8 T cells in Susac syndrome. V dropped 6 bases and J dropped 3; count of bases not matched to a gene: 11. CDR1 and CDR2 from the germline V gene are MNHEY and SMNVEV (reference sequence). CDR3 length: 16 residues. CD8+ and CD4+ blood T cells underwent TCR beta sequencing. Reverse transcription of about 0.5 to 1 ug RNA was carried out with random hexamers. Amplification of the TCR beta CDR3 was carried out by immunoSEQ multiplex PCR, which spanned a total of 54 Vbeta and 13 Jbeta segments. TCRdb re-derived calls from the immunoSEQ multiplex PCR reads in MiXCR, one entry per CDR3 protein. The sample includes about 280,000 distinct CDR3 sequences, 70% to 90% seen only once; the top ten take about 0.11%.

The chain uses TRBV27 and TRBJ2-7, with 10 nucleotides matching TRBD1. This TCR derives from a human donor with multiple sclerosis. The material sequenced was CD8+ T cells from PBMCs. CDR3 nucleotides: TGTGCCAGCAGGGGGGGGCCCGGGACAGGGGTCTACGAGCAGTACTTC. Amino acids: CASRGGPGTGVYEQYF.